This TCR beta chain emerged from a study of Graves' ophthalmopathy and Graves' hyperthyroidism. Whole-study results and caveats: Both a roughly 68% sensitivity and a 72.22% specificity characterized the model's predictions of ophthalmopathy progression. A model built from 13 signatures distinguished ophthalmopathy from stable hyperthyroidism with approximately 88% sensitivity and 81.08% specificity.

There are 15 residues in the CDR3. The germline V gene has CDR1 MDHEN and CDR2 SYDVKM. Stable hyperthyroidism meant no progression to ophthalmopathy within 18 months of follow-up. Patients newly diagnosed with hyperthyroidism, under 2 months' duration, were aged 18 to 65, the study reports. This clonotype was seen only once. Its target is not known. A read error is possible here, since a much larger clone lies one base away. For repertoire sequencing, the TCR beta CDR3 regions were amplified from RNA transcripts. After a first-round RT-PCR with HTBI primers, a second-round multiplex PCR was run. TCRdb passed the multiplex PCR reads through MiXCR, listing each CDR3 protein once. The sample includes 350,000 to 450,000 distinct CDR3 sequences, roughly 21% of them seen just once.

This chain links TRBV28 with TRBJ1-1; D is perhaps TRBD1 (6 bases). Sequenced: peripheral blood. The receptor was derived from a woman aged 18-29 years with stable Graves' hyperthyroidism. This CDR3 is CASSSHRAANTEDFF. Here the CDR3 DNA reads TGTGCCAGCAGTTCCCACAGGGCCGCGAACACTGAAGATTTCTTT.